The 30 T cell receptor beta chains below all came from one sample that was sequenced in a study of patients and donors after allogeneic stem cell transplantation. In TCRdb, the RT-PCR reads were re-called with MiXCR into one record per CDR3 protein. The sample carries approximately 410,000 distinct CDR3 sequences, 16% recorded once. The specimen was blood, either unsorted or a sorted T cell fraction (not recorded which). Every receptor here comes from a human donor who was either an allogeneic HSCT recipient or a stem cell or donor lymphocyte infusion donor (not recorded which). It is not recorded whose cells these are; they may come from a transplant donor.

This clonotype has more than one count but fewer than ten. The chain uses TRBV30 and TRBJ1-5, with D unresolved. V gave up 0 bases and J gave up 3 bases, with 9 bases separating them. There are 14 residues in the CDR3. Per germline, CDR1 GTSNPN and CDR2 SVGIG (reference sequence). DNA of the CDR3: TGTGCCTGGAGTGTACCGCAGGTCAATCAGCCCCAGCATTTT. It specifies CAWSVPQVNQPQHF.

The chain has TRBV27 and TRBJ1-2, with a tentative D call TRBD1 (5 bases). This CDR3 has 13 residues. V lost 4 bases to trimming and J lost 3 bases, with 9 bases between them. From germline, CDR1 is MNHEY and CDR2 SMNVEV (reference sequence). The CDR3 here is CASSSGGYYGYTF. CDR3 nucleotides: TGTGCCAGCAGTTCGGGGGGATACTATGGCTACACCTTC.

The CDR3 loop is CASSGTTGPLNAQYF. The DNA of the CDR3 is TGCGCCAGCAGCGGGACCACGGGACCCTTAAACGCCCAGTACTTC. V is TRBV5-1 and J is TRBJ2-5; TRBD1 or TRBD2 may be the D gene (5 bases each). Germline CDR1 is SGHRS and CDR2 is YFSETQ. The CDR3 length is 15 residues. The germline V and J ends were trimmed by 4 bases and 9 bases, with 22 bases remaining between them.

This clonotype has more than one count but fewer than ten. V and J are TRBV6-1 and TRBJ1-2; tentatively, D is TRBD1 (5 bases). This CDR3 is built from 14 residues. Looked up from germline, CDR1 is MNHNS and CDR2 is SASEGT. Trimming cost V 10 bases and J 0 bases, with 15 bases left between them. The CDR3 loop reads CATMRGRANYGYTF. In nucleotides, the CDR3 is TGTGCCACAATGAGGGGAAGGGCTAACTATGGCTACACCTTC.

This clonotype was counted a few times. The rearrangement joins TRBV20-1 to TRBJ1-5; unclear D gene. The germline V and J ends were trimmed by 4 bases and 3 bases, with 13 bases remaining between them. Germline V gene lookup returns CDR1 DFQATT and CDR2 SNEGSKA (reference sequence). This CDR3 comprises 14 residues. DNA of the CDR3: TGCAGTGCTATGAAGGCCGGGTCCAATCAGCCCCAGCATTTT. Translated: CSAMKAGSNQPQHF.

This clonotype was detected a few times. This chain uses TRBV5-1 with TRBJ2-5; the D is unclear. Trimming pared 1 base from V and 2 bases from J, leaving 12 bases between. There are 15 residues in the CDR3. In germline, CDR1 is SGHRS, CDR2 YFSETQ. DNA of the CDR3: TGCGCCAGCAGCTTGCTAGGGTTCCAGCAAGAGACCCAGTACTTC. Its translation: CASSLLGFQQETQYF.

Ten or more counts support this clonotype. The CDR3 here is CASSLSDTQYF. The CDR3 bases are TGTGCCAGCAGTTTATCAGATACGCAGTATTTT. The rearrangement uses TRBV12-3 or TRBV12-4 and TRBJ2-3; no clear D. The length of the CDR3 is 11 residues. Trimming took 2 bases from V and 4 from J, leaving 1 base between them.

This clonotype came up a few times. The chain uses TRBV7-3 and TRBJ1-3, with D possibly TRBD1 on 5 matching bases. This CDR3 has 15 amino acids. Germline lookup yields CDR1 SGHTA and CDR2 FQGTGA. Trimming pared 1 base from V and 7 bases from J, leaving 14 bases between. The CDR3 is CASSLRGGSSNTIYF. The CDR3 DNA sequence: TGTGCCAGCAGCTTAAGGGGGGGATCTAGCAACACCATATATTTT.

This chain joins TRBV5-1 and TRBJ1-1; 9 nucleotides line up with TRBD1. In germline, CDR1 is SGHRS, CDR2 YFSETQ. This CDR3 contains 14 residues. Trimming cost V 4 bases and J 4 bases; bases outside gene matches: 5. The CDR3 reads CASSGDRGGTEAFF. The CDR3 DNA reads as TGCGCCAGCAGCGGAGACAGGGGGGGCACTGAAGCTTTCTTT.

This clonotype has just a few counts. The J gene is TRBJ2-2, the V gene TRBV4-1; 10 nucleotides align to TRBD2. This CDR3 has 19 residues. In germline, CDR1 is MGHRA, CDR2 YSYEKL. Losses at the gene ends were 6 bases for V and 0 bases for J; bases not matched to a gene: 13. In DNA, the CDR3 is TGCGCCAGCAGTTCATGGCCGACTAGCGGGCTTGCGAACACCGGGGAGCTGTTTTTT. Translated: CASSSWPTSGLANTGELFF.

This clonotype was detected only a few times. V usage is TRBV5-1 and J usage is TRBJ2-7; D remains unclear. The CDR3 length is 13 residues. Trimming shortened V by 4 bases and J by 9 bases, and 17 bases separated the two germline ends. Germline values: CDR1 SGHRS, CDR2 YFSETQ. The CDR3 DNA reads TGCGCCAGCAGCCCCAACCTTGAAGCAAGGCAGTACTTC. Translation: CASSPNLEARQYF.

This clonotype was detected a few times. The chain's CDR3 is CATSANSNYGYTF. The CDR3, as DNA: TGTGCCACCAGTGCAAACAGTAACTATGGCTACACCTTC. This chain links TRBV24-1 with TRBJ1-2; D unclear. Germline V gene lookup returns CDR1 KGHDR and CDR2 SFDVKD. There are 13 residues in the CDR3. V was clipped by 5 bases and J by 1 base, with 7 bases between them.

This clonotype was seen repeatedly, ten times or more. One end of the junction fails to match germline, which may point to a read error. The genes are TRBV4-1 and TRBJ1-2, with D unresolved. CDR1 MGHRA and CDR2 YSYEKL come from the germline V gene. The length of the CDR3 is 12 residues. CDR3 amino acids: CASSQPNGRRWF. In DNA form, the CDR3 reads TGCGCCAGCAGCCAACCTAATGGACGGAGGTGGTTC.

This chain connects TRBV11-2 to TRBJ2-5; 8 positions agree with TRBD1. Germline trimming cut 1 base from V and 8 bases from J; bases unmatched to any gene: 18. The CDR3 runs 18 residues. The germline gives CDR1 SGHAT, CDR2 FQNNGV. The CDR3 DNA reads as TGTGCCAGCAGCTTAGGGATAAAAGAGACAGGGGCGGTAGAAACCCAGTACTTC. Protein product: CASSLGIKETGAVETQYF.

The chain combines TRBV7-3 with TRBJ2-1; D remains unclear. The CDR3 has 13 amino acids. Germline assignment: CDR1 SGHTA and CDR2 FQGTGA. Trimming took off 2 bases at V and 7 bases at J, with 9 bases between the two ends. The DNA for the CDR3 is TGTGCCAGCAGCTTACGGCAGACAAATGAGCAGTTCTTC. Translation: CASSLRQTNEQFF. Supplemented by reference TRBV7-3 and TRBJ2-1, the full variable domain reads GAGVSQTPSNKVTEKGKYVELRCDPISGHTALYWYRQSLGQGPEFLIYFQGTGAADDSGLPNDRFFAVRPEGSVSTLKIQRTERGDSAVYLCASSLRQTNEQFFGPGTRLTVL.

This clonotype was seen more than once but under ten times. V and J are TRBV15 and TRBJ2-1, with 9 bases matching TRBD2. The CDR3 length is 14 residues. Trimming at V came to 4 bases and at J to 5 bases, leaving 3 bases not matched to a gene. Germline V gene lookup returns CDR1 LNHNV and CDR2 YYDKDF (reference sequence). This chain's CDR3 is CATSIRLADNEQFF. The CDR3 DNA reads TGTGCCACCAGCATACGACTAGCGGACAATGAGCAGTTCTTC.

The table lists this clonotype with a few counts. The genes are TRBV7-8 and TRBJ2-7; D may correspond to TRBD1 or TRBD2 (5 bases each). V was clipped by 4 bases and J by 4 bases, with 20 bases between them. Looked up from germline, CDR1 is SGHVS and CDR2 is FQNEAQ. This CDR3 region has 16 residues. CDR3 nucleotide sequence: TGTGCCAGCAGCTCTTATGGGGGTGTGGGCGGATACGAGCAGTACTTC. It yields the protein CASSSYGGVGGYEQYF.

V gene TRBV7-3 combines with J gene TRBJ2-1; 7 bases fit TRBD1. The CDR3 spans 13 residues. Germline V gene lookup returns CDR1 SGHTA and CDR2 FQGTGA. V shed 5 bases and J 10 bases; nucleotides not matched to a gene: 8. The CDR3 DNA follows: TGTGCCAGCAGCCCGACAGGGAGCAGCGAGCAGTTCTTC. Residues: CASSPTGSSEQFF. The full variable domain, completed using reference TRBV7-3 and TRBJ2-1, is GAGVSQTPSNKVTEKGKYVELRCDPISGHTALYWYRQSLGQGPEFLIYFQGTGAADDSGLPNDRFFAVRPEGSVSTLKIQRTERGDSAVYLCASSPTGSSEQFFGPGTRLTVL.

Only a few counts were recorded for this clonotype. V gene TRBV28 combines with J gene TRBJ1-5; D gene unclear. The germline V and J ends were trimmed by 2 bases and 6 bases, with 8 bases remaining between them. The CDR3 has 13 residues. The V gene's germline CDR1 is MDHEN and CDR2 SYDVKM. CDR3 DNA: TGTGCCAGCAGTTTACATGGTCGTCAGCCCCAGCATTTT. Its translation is CASSLHGRQPQHF.

The chain is built from TRBV30 and TRBJ2-1; possibly TRBD1 or TRBD2 for D (5 bases each). The CDR3 runs to 15 residues. The germline CDR1 and CDR2 sequences are GTSNPN and SVGIG (reference sequence). The V gene lost 6 bases and the J gene lost 0 bases, with 15 bases spanning the gap. The CDR3 DNA follows: TGTGCCTGTCGAAGGGACCCCAGCTCCTACAATGAGCAGTTCTTC. Amino acids: CACRRDPSSYNEQFF. Variable domain in full (rest from reference TRBV30 and TRBJ2-1): SQTIHQWPATLVQPVGSPLSLECTVEGTSNPNLYWYRQAAGRGLQLLFYSVGIGQISSEVPQNLSASRPQDRQFILSSKKLLLSDSGFYLCACRRDPSSYNEQFFGPGTRLTVL.

The chain recombines TRBV12-3 or TRBV12-4 with TRBJ1-6; TRBD1 matches 8 bases. The CDR3 spans 14 residues. Trimming took 2 bases from V and 11 from J; bases not matched to a gene: 5. The CDR3 spells CASSLLPGGTPLHF. As DNA, the CDR3 is TGTGCCAGCAGTTTACTCCCAGGGGGCACACCCCTCCACTTT.

This clonotype was counted only a few times. This rearrangement joins TRBV6-4 to TRBJ2-2; 13 bases map to TRBD2. After removal of 3 bases from V and 3 bases from J, the junction contained 7 bases not matched to a gene. Looked up from germline, CDR1 is MRHNA and CDR2 is SNTAGT. The CDR3 extends over 18 amino acids. CDR3 bases: TGTGCCAGCAGTGAATTGGGGACTAGCGGGGCACACACCGGGGAGCTGTTTTTT. Translating gives CASSELGTSGAHTGELFF.

This clonotype occurred once. The chain recombines TRBV9 with TRBJ2-2; 12 bases map to TRBD2. This CDR3 is built from 15 residues. Per germline, CDR1 SGDLS and CDR2 YYNGEE. V was clipped by 3 bases and J by 6 bases; unmatched bases: 3. The CDR3 sequence is CASSGGTSGSGELFF. The CDR3 DNA is TGTGCCAGCAGCGGCGGGACTAGCGGGTCCGGGGAGCTGTTTTTT.

This clonotype was found once. The V and J genes are TRBV7-3 and TRBJ2-4; TRBD2 agrees at 11 bases. Germline values: CDR1 SGHTA, CDR2 FQGTGA. CDR3 size: 17 residues. V lost 5 bases and J lost 0; bases outside the gene matches: 6. The CDR3 DNA sequence: TGTGCCAGCAGCGTAGCGGGGGGGCGCGGAGCCAAAAACATTCAGTACTTC. It codes for CASSVAGGRGAKNIQYF. Supplemented by reference TRBV7-3 and TRBJ2-4, the full variable domain reads GAGVSQTPSNKVTEKGKYVELRCDPISGHTALYWYRQSLGQGPEFLIYFQGTGAADDSGLPNDRFFAVRPEGSVSTLKIQRTERGDSAVYLCASSVAGGRGAKNIQYFGAGTRLSVL.

J is TRBJ2-7 and V is TRBV12-3 or TRBV12-4; TRBD1 is a possible D gene (6 bases). The CDR3 length is 12 residues. Trimming removed 6 bases from V and 9 bases from J, with 15 bases in between. The CDR3 DNA reads TGTGCCAGCAGCCCGGACAGTTATAGGCAGTACTTC. Its protein is CASSPDSYRQYF.

The rearrangement uses TRBV11-3 and TRBJ2-1; 12 bases match TRBD2. The CDR3 spans 17 residues. CDR1 is SGHNT, CDR2 YENEEA, per germline. The V segment lost 1 base and the J segment 4 bases; nucleotides outside the gene matches: 5. CDR3 bases: TGTGCCAGCAGCTTAGTACCTAGCGGGAGGGCATACAATGAGCAGTTCTTC. This sequence encodes CASSLVPSGRAYNEQFF.

This clonotype was counted between two and nine times. This chain joins TRBV10-3 and TRBJ1-2; a possible D gene is TRBD1 (5 bases). The V gene lost 2 bases and the J gene lost 5 bases, with 21 bases spanning the gap. Per the germline V gene, CDR1 is ENHRY and CDR2 is SYGVKD. The CDR3 covers 17 residues. CDR3 in amino acids: CAISERILGRNLYGYTF. CDR3 nucleotide sequence: TGTGCCATCAGTGAGCGGATATTGGGACGGAACTTATATGGCTACACCTTC.

This clonotype was recorded many times. The V call is TRBV20-1, the J call TRBJ2-1; D unclear. There are 14 residues in the CDR3. Trimming stripped 3 bases from V and 4 bases from J, with 13 bases between. Germline values: CDR1 DFQATT, CDR2 SNEGSKA (reference sequence). CDR3: CSARSRVRYNEQFF. The CDR3 DNA follows: TGCAGTGCTAGGTCTAGAGTCCGTTACAATGAGCAGTTCTTC.

The sample holds a few counts of this clonotype. The chain recombines TRBV11-2 with TRBJ1-2; D uncertain. Germline CDR1 is SGHAT and CDR2 is FQNNGV. The V end lost 1 base, the J end lost 0 bases, and 15 bases lay between the germline ends. The CDR3 runs 17 residues. The CDR3: CASSLGPVLKANYGYTF. The CDR3 nucleotides are TGTGCCAGCAGCTTAGGGCCGGTACTAAAGGCTAACTATGGCTACACCTTC. Full variable domain (missing parts from reference TRBV11-2 and TRBJ1-2): EAGVAQSPRYKIIEKRQSVAFWCNPISGHATLYWYQQILGQGPKLLIQFQNNGVVDDSQLPKDRFSAERLKGVDSTLKIQPAKLEDSAVYLCASSLGPVLKANYGYTFGSGTRLTVV.

This clonotype was seen only a few times. This chain connects TRBV7-2 to TRBJ2-5, with unresolved D. Germline V gene data show CDR1 as SGHTA and CDR2 as FQGNSA. CDR3 length: 13 residues. V was clipped by 5 bases and J by 0 bases, with 7 bases between them. The CDR3 sequence is CASSPGYQETQYF. In DNA form, the CDR3 reads TGTGCCAGCAGCCCCGGGTACCAAGAGACCCAGTACTTC.